This is a list of T cell receptor beta chains from one sample in a study of OX40 agonist ivuxolimab in advanced cancers. Some clones are missing from TCRdb's copy, which holds only in-frame ones; the method was immunoSEQ multiplex PCR. The sample lists about 73,000 clones, roughly 80% seen once, with 2% to 2.5% in the top ten. This specimen was CD4+ or CD8+ T cells sorted from blood, taken in a trial of the OX40 agonist ivuxolimab. The receptor source for this set is an adult with an advanced solid tumor such as melanoma, head and neck, liver or kidney cancer. The CDR3 runs from the conserved cysteine through the conserved F or W. A D gene is named only where the DNA matches it firmly. Expanded clones are given a class, and other clones once, few, many or no size at all.

clone_size	d_call	cdr3_length	v_call	j_call	cdr3_nt	cdr3_aa
.	.	14	TRBV19	TRBJ2-1	TGTGCCAGTTCATCGGGGACCCTAGGCAATGAGCAGTTCTTC	CASSSGTLGNEQFF
.	.	16	TRBV11-2	TRBJ1-6	TGTGCCAGCACCGAAGGTAGGGCCTCGGCCGGTTCACCCCTCCACTTT	CASTEGRASAGSPLHF
once	.	14	TRBV5-6	TRBJ1-4	TGTGCCAGCAGCTTGGGGCGGACAAATGAAAAACTGTTTTTT	CASSLGRTNEKLFF
.	.	13	TRBV15	TRBJ1-2	TGTGCCACCAGCAGAGATTTCACCTATGGCTACACCTTC	CATSRDFTYGYTF
.	.	12	TRBV7-8	TRBJ1-5	TGTGCCAGCAGCTTAGTTATGCAGCCCCAGCATTTT	CASSLVMQPQHF
once	.	13	TRBV12-5	TRBJ2-5	TGTGCTAGTGGTCCCCCCACAGAGGAGACCCAGTACTTC	CASGPPTEETQYF
few	.	14	TRBV11-2	TRBJ1-3	TGTGCCAGCAGCTTAGGTGGCTCTGGAAACACCATATATTTT	CASSLGGSGNTIYF
.	.	15	TRBV6-6	TRBJ1-4	TGTGCCAGCAGTTACTCGGGAAGGGACCATGAAAAACTGTTTTTT	CASSYSGRDHEKLFF
.	.	13	TRBV6-1	TRBJ2-5	TGTGCCAGCAGTGTTAGTAGCCAAGAGACCCAGTACTTC	CASSVSSQETQYF
.	.	16	TRBV11-3	TRBJ1-1	TGTGCCAGCAGCTTGGTTGGGGGCGGGAGGACCACTGAAGCTTTCTTT	CASSLVGGGRTTEAFF